Listed here are 26 T cell receptor beta chains from one sample, sequenced in a study of cytomegalovirus exposure and HLA in healthy donors. Primers for the PCR totalled 60 Vbeta and 13 Jbeta. TCRdb's table, derived via immunoSEQ multiplex PCR, lists solely in-frame clones and lacks some. The table has fewer than 200,000 clones, 75% to 85% seen once. The sample consisted of PBMCs. The source of these receptors is a woman between 18 and 29 years old in good health and CMV-seropositive.

The chain combines TRBV5-1 with TRBJ2-7; a possible D gene is TRBD1 (7 bases). In germline, CDR1 is SGHRS, CDR2 YFSETQ. V shed 2 bases and J shed 2 bases, with 23 bases lying between them. The CDR3 consists of 18 residues. In DNA form, the CDR3 reads TGCGCCAGCAGCTTAAACCCCGGAGGGGGCGTCTTCCCCTACGAGCAGTACTTC. It specifies CASSLNPGGGVFPYEQYF.

The CDR3 loop is CASSPRPLNYEQYF. In DNA form, the CDR3 reads TGTGCCAGCAGCCCCAGGCCTTTGAACTACGAGCAGTACTTC. V is TRBV6-6 and J is TRBJ2-7, with D uncertain. Germline V gene data show CDR1 as MNHNY and CDR2 as SVGAGI (reference sequence). V was shortened by 6 bases and J by 3 bases, with 15 bases between the two germline ends. The CDR3 is 14 residues long.

This sequence joins TRBV5-4 and TRBJ2-5; 8 nucleotides match TRBD2. The CDR3 length is 14 residues. CDR1 and CDR2 (germline): SGHNT, YYREEE (reference sequence). The V segment lost 9 bases and the J segment 5 bases; nucleotides outside the gene matches: 12. CDR3 DNA: TGTGCCATCGGGGGGGAGGGGGGATGGGAGACCCAGTACTTC. Translating it yields CAIGGEGGWETQYF.

The chain joins TRBV5-1 to TRBJ2-7, with D perhaps matching TRBD2 (6 bases). The V end lost 4 bases, the J end lost 1 base, and 15 bases lay between the germline ends. The germline V gene has CDR1 SGHRS and CDR2 YFSETQ. This CDR3 region has 15 residues. CDR3 in DNA: TGCGCCAGCAGCCCCTGGGTAGCGGAATCCTACGAGCAGTACTTC. The encoded protein is CASSPWVAESYEQYF.

V gene TRBV4-1 combines with J gene TRBJ1-4; the match to TRBD1 covers 7 bases. Unmatched junction bases numbered 7, after V lost 1 base and J lost 8 bases. This CDR3 region has 15 residues. Germline V gene sequence: CDR1 MGHRA, CDR2 YSYEKL. The CDR3 loop reads CASSQVAGGREKLFF. The CDR3 coding sequence is TGCGCCAGCAGCCAAGTGGCAGGGGGGAGAGAAAAACTGTTTTTT.

The chain links TRBV19 to TRBJ1-1; D possibly corresponds to TRBD1 (5 bases). The germline V gene encodes CDR1 LNHDA and CDR2 SQIVND (reference sequence). This CDR3 comprises 14 residues. V was pared by 3 bases and J by 0 bases, with 8 bases between. The CDR3 loop reads CASSIAGMNTEAFF. Written as DNA, the CDR3 is TGTGCCAGTAGTATCGCAGGGATGAACACTGAAGCTTTCTTT.

This clone was seen a few times. This rearrangement joins TRBV7-9 to TRBJ1-2, with TRBD1 matching 7 bases. The junction had 4 bases not matched to a gene; V was cut back by 3 bases and J by 0 bases. The CDR3 length is 15 residues. The germline CDR1 and CDR2 sequences are SEHNR and FQNEAQ (reference sequence). CDR3 coding DNA: TGTGCCAGCAGCTTCGGACAGGTCGCTAACTATGGCTACACCTTC. Its protein is CASSFGQVANYGYTF. Based on the CDR3 plus reference TRBV7-9 and TRBJ1-2, the full variable domain is DTGVSQNPRHKITKRGQNVTFRCDPISEHNRLYWYRQTLGQGPEFLTYFQNEAQLEKSRLLSDRFSAERPKGSFSTLEIQRTEQGDSAMYLCASSFGQVANYGYTFGSGTRLTVV.

DNA of the CDR3: TGTGCCAGCAGCTTAGCGGAGGCTAGCGGTATCAATGAGCAGTTCTTC. It encodes CASSLAEASGINEQFF. This chain joins TRBV7-6 and TRBJ2-1; 7 positions agree with TRBD2. Looked up from germline, CDR1 is SGHVS and CDR2 is FNYEAQ. This CDR3 has 16 amino acids. The J segment lost 6 bases and the V segment lost 0 bases, leaving 8 bases of the junction unmatched.

The chain is built from TRBV5-8 and TRBJ1-5; D unclear. Germline V gives CDR1 SGHTS, CDR2 YDEGEE. The CDR3 has 15 residues. The germline V and J ends were trimmed by 0 bases and 0 bases, with 7 bases remaining between them. The CDR3 reads CASSLVRDSNQPQHF. DNA for the CDR3: TGTGCCAGCAGCTTGGTACGGGATAGCAATCAGCCCCAGCATTTT.

This clone was counted between two and nine times. CDR3 region: CASSSQGGEGYEQYF. The CDR3 region has the DNA TGTGCCAGCAGCTCACAGGGAGGGGAAGGCTACGAGCAGTACTTC. V is TRBV7-2 and J is TRBJ2-7, with TRBD2 as a possible D gene (7 bases). This CDR3 is 15 amino acids long. Germline V CDR1 and CDR2: SGHTA, FQGNSA. Trimming pared 4 bases from V and 3 bases from J, leaving 16 bases between.

This chain joins TRBV5-6 and TRBJ2-7; possibly TRBD1 or TRBD2 for D (5 bases each). V lost 4 bases to trimming and J lost 1 base, with 21 bases between them. This CDR3 contains 17 residues. Germline CDR1 reads SGHDT; CDR2 reads YYEEEE. CDR3 residues: CASSLGVVKRTSYEQYF. The CDR3 DNA reads TGTGCCAGCAGCCTGGGGGTGGTCAAGAGGACTTCCTACGAGCAGTACTTC.

The V gene is TRBV6-5, the J gene TRBJ1-5; a weak D match, TRBD1 (5 bases). The CDR3 covers 14 residues. Germline loops: CDR1 MNHEY, CDR2 SVGAGI. V lost 4 bases, J lost 6 bases, and 13 bases lay in between. The DNA for the CDR3 is TGTGCCAGCAGTTTGTCCGGCAGGGCTCAGCCCCAGCATTTT. Translating gives CASSLSGRAQPQHF.

This chain connects TRBV5-1 to TRBJ1-2; D might be TRBD1 (5 bases). Per germline, CDR1 SGHRS and CDR2 YFSETQ. V lost 0 bases and J lost 2, with 14 bases in between. This CDR3 has 16 amino acids. In nucleotides, the CDR3 is TGCGCCAGCAGCTTGGATCGCGTTGGGGGGAACTATGGCTACACCTTC. Its protein is CASSLDRVGGNYGYTF. Complete variable domain (other parts from reference TRBV5-1 and TRBJ1-2): KAGVTQTPRYLIKTRGQQVTLSCSPISGHRSVSWYQQTPGQGLQFLFEYFSETQRNKGNFPGRFSGRQFSNSRSEMNVSTLELGDSALYLCASSLDRVGGNYGYTFGSGTRLTVV.

V gene TRBV30 combines with J gene TRBJ1-3; D call uncertain. Germline V gene lookup returns CDR1 GTSNPN and CDR2 SVGIG (reference sequence). V was pared by 5 bases and J by 4 bases, with 12 bases between. The CDR3 runs to 13 residues. CDR3 residues: CAWAIRGGNTIYF. The DNA of the CDR3 is TGTGCCTGGGCGATAAGAGGGGGAAACACCATATATTTT.

The J gene is TRBJ2-3, the V gene TRBV7-2, with TRBD1 matching over 9 bases. Trimming took 2 bases from V and 6 from J; bases not matched to a gene: 3. The CDR3 length is 14 residues. Germline V CDR1 and CDR2: SGHTA, FQGNSA. DNA of the CDR3: TGTGCCAGCAGCTTAACAGGGGGCAGGGATACGCAGTATTTT. Translated, it gives CASSLTGGRDTQYF.

The J gene is TRBJ2-2, the V gene TRBV18, with a weak D call TRBD1 (6 bases). V was pared by 3 bases and J by 0 bases, with 8 bases between. Germline V gives CDR1 KGHSH, CDR2 LQKENI. The CDR3 is 15 residues long. The CDR3 loop is CASSPRTANTGELFF. In nucleotides, the CDR3 is TGTGCCAGCTCACCTCGGACAGCGAACACCGGGGAGCTGTTTTTT.

Of note for this clone: A junction end diverges from the germline sequence, so it may reflect a read error. V gene TRBV6-1 combines with J gene TRBJ1-5; TRBD1 aligns across 8 bases. The CDR3 is 15 amino acids. Per the germline V gene, CDR1 is MNHNS and CDR2 is SASEGT. Here the CDR3 DNA reads TGTGCCAGCATTGAATTAGGACAGGGCTATCAGCCCCAGCATTTT. Its translation is CASIELGQGYQPQHF.

V usage is TRBV28 and J usage is TRBJ1-3; D gene ambiguous. The CDR3 runs 17 residues. CDR1 and CDR2 (germline): MDHEN, SYDVKM. V was shortened by 3 bases and J by 0 bases, with 15 bases between the two germline ends. CDR3 in amino acids: CASSFLSWQDSGNTIYF. The CDR3 DNA follows: TGTGCCAGCAGTTTCCTTAGTTGGCAGGACTCTGGAAACACCATATATTTT.

The V and J genes are TRBV5-4 and TRBJ2-7; 8 nucleotides match TRBD2. Trimming took 4 bases from V and 0 from J; bases not matched to a gene: 3. Germline loops: CDR1 SGHNT, CDR2 YYREEE (reference sequence). The CDR3 length is 14 residues. The CDR3 DNA sequence: TGTGCCAGCAGCCCCGGGACTAGCTCCTACGAGCAGTACTTC. It encodes CASSPGTSSYEQYF.

The J gene is TRBJ1-5, the V gene TRBV2; D perhaps matches TRBD1 (5 bases). Germline V CDR1 and CDR2: SNHLY, FYNNEI. The CDR3 covers 15 residues. V was clipped by 1 base and J by 7 bases, with 14 bases between them. CDR3 sequence reads: CASSEDQGLRQPQHF. The CDR3 region has the DNA TGTGCCAGCAGTGAAGATCAGGGTTTACGACAGCCCCAGCATTTT.

V is TRBV18 and J is TRBJ1-4, with D hard to call. V lost 1 base to trimming and J lost 5 bases, with 8 bases between them. CDR3 length: 14 amino acids. Looked up from germline, CDR1 is KGHSH and CDR2 is LQKENI. The CDR3: CASSPRRGNEKLFF. The DNA for the CDR3 is TGTGCCAGCTCACCACGGAGAGGGAATGAAAAACTGTTTTTT.

The J gene is TRBJ1-5, the V gene TRBV4-2, with D perhaps TRBD1 (5 bases). Germline-derived CDR1 and CDR2 are LGHNA and YNFKEQ. Trimming cost V 6 bases and J 0 bases, with 12 bases left between them. The CDR3 length is 15 residues. The CDR3 DNA follows: TGTGCCAGCAGTCAGGGATTTAATAGCAATCAGCCCCAGCATTTT. Amino acids: CASSQGFNSNQPQHF.

The CDR3 DNA sequence: TGTGCCGCGCAGGGGGCTAGCACAGATACGCAGTATTTT. Translation: CAAQGASTDTQYF. This sequence joins TRBV30 and TRBJ2-3; 8 bases line up with TRBD1. The CDR3 has 13 amino acids. V was pared by 8 bases and J by 0 bases, with 4 bases of the junction left unmatched. Germline V gene data show CDR1 as GTSNPN and CDR2 as SVGIG (reference sequence).

This clone was observed a single time. V and J are TRBV10-3 and TRBJ1-2, with TRBD1 identical over 11 bases. Germline CDR1 and CDR2: ENHRY and SYGVKD. The junction had 3 bases not matched to a gene; V was cut back by 4 bases and J by 8 bases. The CDR3 has 13 amino acids. The CDR3 DNA is TGTGCCATCAGTGGGGGACAGGGGGACGGCTACACCTTC. Its protein is CAISGGQGDGYTF.

The chain employs TRBV27 and TRBJ2-1; 13 bases fit TRBD2. The V segment lost 6 bases and the J segment 2 bases; nucleotides outside the gene matches: 4. Germline V lookup: CDR1 MNHEY, CDR2 SMNVEV (reference sequence). This CDR3 region has 16 residues. The CDR3 loop is CASRTSGGAPYNEQFF. In nucleotides, the CDR3 is TGTGCCAGCAGAACTAGCGGGGGGGCGCCCTACAATGAGCAGTTCTTC.

This chain joins TRBV6-5 and TRBJ1-6; 10 positions agree with TRBD1. Germline V lookup: CDR1 MNHEY, CDR2 SVGAGI. The trim removed 0 bases at V and 9 bases at J, leaving 2 bases unmatched. The CDR3 extends over 15 amino acids. The chain's CDR3 is CASSYSRTGGSPLHF. The CDR3 DNA follows: TGTGCCAGCAGTTACTCCCGGACAGGGGGTTCACCCCTCCACTTT.